The 19 T cell receptor beta chains in this list originate from one sample, sequenced in a study of naive and memory T cell subsets. Study results and caveats: A few larger clonotypes appeared in naive repertoires, especially CD8, possibly memory cells re-expressing CD45RA.

An equimolar mix of two oligonucleotides served as the beta constant-region primer for TRBC1 and TRBC2. Four rounds of PCR amplified the ligated cDNA using nested alpha and beta constant-region primers plus SP2. TCRdb re-called the UMI-ligation and nested PCR reads with MiXCR, one entry per CDR3 protein. The sample records 120,000 to 150,000 distinct CDR3 sequences, 22% being singletons. For these TCRs, the target antigens are not known. Sequences were obtained from naive CD4+ T cells from blood. The receptor set was obtained from a human donor in good health.

There are a few counts of this clonotype. The CDR3 region is CASSSVPVNTEAFF. The CDR3 nucleotides are TGTGCCAGCAGCTCTGTCCCGGTGAACACTGAAGCTTTCTTT. The chain recombines TRBV7-9 with TRBJ1-1, with D unclear. CDR3 length: 14 amino acids. Trimming left V 4 bases short and J 0 bases short, with 9 bases between. CDR1 is SEHNR, CDR2 FQNEAQ, per germline (reference sequence).

The sample holds a few counts of this clonotype. The chain employs TRBV12-3 or TRBV12-4 and TRBJ1-1, with D hard to call. This CDR3 spans 14 amino acids. V shed 5 bases and J shed 2 bases, with 12 bases lying between them. CDR3 protein: CASSLKIQNTEAFF. CDR3 in DNA: TGTGCCAGCAGTCTAAAGATACAAAACACTGAAGCTTTCTTT.

This clonotype has more than one count but fewer than ten. V gene TRBV5-5 combines with J gene TRBJ2-3; TRBD1 matches 7 bases. The length of the CDR3 is 16 residues. Per the germline V gene, CDR1 is SGHKS and CDR2 is YYEKEE (reference sequence). With V trimmed by 2 bases and J by 7 bases, 13 bases remained unmatched. Written as DNA, the CDR3 is TGTGCCAGCAGCTTCACGACAGGGCCTATTGTTAATACGCAGTATTTT. Residues: CASSFTTGPIVNTQYF.

The gene calls are TRBV6-5 and TRBJ2-7, with TRBD1 identical over 10 bases. The CDR3 is made up of 13 amino acids. After removal of 10 bases from V and 2 bases from J, the junction contained 5 bases not matched to a gene. CDR1 and CDR2 from the germline V gene are MNHEY and SVGAGI. CDR3 sequence: CATRDRGPYEQYF. For the CDR3, the DNA is TGTGCCACCAGGGACAGGGGCCCCTACGAGCAGTACTTC.

This clonotype has only a few counts. The chain employs TRBV6-5 and TRBJ2-7, with D maybe TRBD2 (6 bases). The CDR3 loop spans 17 amino acids. V was pared by 2 bases and J by 2 bases, with 19 bases between. Germline V lookup: CDR1 MNHEY, CDR2 SVGAGI. The DNA of the CDR3 is TGTGCCAGCAGTTACGTTCGGCAGGCGGGACTTCCCTACGAGCAGTACTTC. This gives the protein CASSYVRQAGLPYEQYF.

This clonotype came up a few times. The gene calls are TRBV2 and TRBJ1-1; no clear D gene. The CDR3 loop spans 14 amino acids. V gave up 7 bases and J gave up 5 bases, with 17 bases separating them. Germline CDR1 reads SNHLY; CDR2 reads FYNNEI. The CDR3, as DNA: TGTGCCAGCAAATTGGCGGAGTTCCAGACTGAAGCTTTCTTT. As protein: CASKLAEFQTEAFF. Variable domain in full (rest from reference TRBV2 and TRBJ1-1): EPEVTQTPSHQVTQMGQEVILRCVPISNHLYFYWYRQILGQKVEFLVSFYNNEISEKSEIFDDQFSVERPDGSNFTLKIRSTKLEDSAMYFCASKLAEFQTEAFFGQGTRLTVV.

The chain links TRBV7-9 to TRBJ2-1; the match to TRBD2 covers 9 bases. The V and J ends lost 5 bases and 3 bases, in that order; junction bases with no gene match: 8. CDR1 and CDR2 from the germline V gene are SEHNR and FQNEAQ (reference sequence). This CDR3 has 16 amino acids. CDR3 coding DNA: TGTGCCAGCAGCCACCCCTTAGCGGGAGACTACAATGAGCAGTTCTTC. Protein product: CASSHPLAGDYNEQFF.

The J gene is TRBJ2-1, the V gene TRBV20-1; 11 bases fit TRBD1. V was pared by 6 bases and J by 9 bases, with 13 bases of the junction left unmatched. The CDR3 totals 15 residues. Germline CDR1 and CDR2: DFQATT and SNEGSKA (reference sequence). The CDR3 region is CSARRTGGGRTEQFF. In DNA form, the CDR3 reads TGCAGTGCCCGTCGGACAGGGGGCGGGCGTACTGAGCAGTTCTTC.

This clonotype came up a few times. CDR3 sequence: CSAEDRGGEKLFF. DNA for the CDR3: TGCAGTGCGGAGGACAGGGGAGGAGAAAAACTGTTTTTT. The chain uses TRBV20-1 and TRBJ1-4, with 9 nucleotides matching TRBD1. Looked up from germline, CDR1 is DFQATT and CDR2 is SNEGSKA (reference sequence). The CDR3 loop spans 13 amino acids. Germline trimming cut 6 bases from V and 8 bases from J; bases unmatched to any gene: 7.

The gene calls are TRBV19 and TRBJ2-1; 12 bases fit TRBD2. V was pared by 5 bases and J by 0 bases, with 14 bases of the junction left unmatched. CDR3 size: 20 residues. Looked up from germline, CDR1 is LNHDA and CDR2 is SQIVND (reference sequence). The CDR3 DNA reads TGTGCCAGTAGTGTCCGACTAGCGGGAGATCTGTGGAACTCCTACAATGAGCAGTTCTTC. It encodes CASSVRLAGDLWNSYNEQFF. The full variable domain, its missing parts supplied by reference TRBV19 and TRBJ2-1, is DGGITQSPKYLFRKEGQNVTLSCEQNLNHDAMYWYRQDPGQGLRLIYYSQIVNDFQKGDIAEGYSVSREKKESFPLTVTSAQKNPTAFYLCASSVRLAGDLWNSYNEQFFGPGTRLTVL.

This clonotype was detected only a few times. The chain employs TRBV7-8 and TRBJ1-1, with no clear D. V dropped 1 base and J dropped 1 base, with 10 bases sitting between them. Germline V gives CDR1 SGHVS, CDR2 FQNEAQ. The CDR3 has 15 residues. The DNA of the CDR3 is TGTGCCAGCAGCTTAGTTCTTATGCAGAACACTGAAGCTTTCTTT. The encoded protein is CASSLVLMQNTEAFF.

At least ten counts were recorded for this clonotype. The chain employs TRBV14 and TRBJ2-5; D remains unclear. In germline, CDR1 is SGHDN, CDR2 FVKESK. Trimming pared 1 base from V and 7 bases from J, leaving 7 bases between. The CDR3 has 12 residues. The CDR3, as DNA: TGTGCCAGCAGCCAAGTTCAACGGACCCAGTACTTC. This gives the protein CASSQVQRTQYF.

A few counts support this clonotype. This chain connects TRBV6-6 to TRBJ1-3; 7 bases agree with TRBD1. The junction had 8 bases not matched to a gene; V was cut back by 4 bases and J by 2 bases. In germline, CDR1 is MNHNY, CDR2 SVGAGI (reference sequence). There are 16 residues in the CDR3. CDR3 DNA sequence: TGTGCCAGCAGTTCCCCGACAGGGATGACTGGAAACACCATATATTTT. It is translated as CASSSPTGMTGNTIYF.

The gene calls are TRBV6-2 or TRBV6-3 and TRBJ2-7; D gene unclear. The CDR3 length is 14 residues. V was cut by 4 bases and J by 3 bases, with 13 bases left in between. The germline gives CDR1 MNHEY, CDR2 SVGEGT. The CDR3 coding sequence is TGTGCCAGCAGTTCTCCTCTGGACCACTACGAGCAGTACTTC. This encodes CASSSPLDHYEQYF.

This clonotype was seen once. The chain is built from TRBV27 and TRBJ2-3; D call uncertain. Germline V gene data show CDR1 as MNHEY and CDR2 as SMNVEV (reference sequence). This CDR3 has 17 residues. V dropped 5 bases and J dropped 5 bases, with 23 bases sitting between them. The DNA of the CDR3 is TGTGCCAGCAGTGCGACACGACTCCTTAGAACGATAGATACGCAGTATTTT. Encoded protein: CASSATRLLRTIDTQYF.

Here the CDR3 reads CSARKTSGSTGELFF. As DNA, the CDR3 is TGCAGTGCTAGAAAGACTAGCGGGAGCACCGGGGAGCTGTTTTTT. The rearrangement joins TRBV20-1 to TRBJ2-2, with TRBD2 matching 12 bases. Germline loops: CDR1 DFQATT, CDR2 SNEGSKA (reference sequence). The CDR3 is 15 residues long. Trimming removed 2 bases from V and 4 bases from J; junction bases left unmatched: 2.

In the case of this clonotype: Its ends do not fully match the called genes, so a read error is possible. The chain combines TRBV7-7 with TRBJ2-3, with TRBD2 matching 10 bases. The CDR3 has 15 residues. Germline V lookup: CDR1 SSHAT, CDR2 FNYEAQ (reference sequence). The chain's CDR3 is CASSPGTSATDTQYF. DNA for the CDR3: TGTGCTAGCAGCCCCGGGACTAGCGCCACAGATACGCAGTATTTT. Based on the CDR3 plus reference TRBV7-7 and TRBJ2-3, the full variable domain is GAGVSQSPRYKVTKRGQDVTLRCDPISSHATLYWYQQALGQGPEFLTYFNYEAQPDKSGLPSDRFSAERPEGSISTLTIQRTEQRDSAMYRCASSPGTSATDTQYFGPGTRLTVL.

Comment on this clonotype: One end of the junction is discordant with germline, which a read error may explain. This sequence joins TRBV28 and TRBJ2-1; D ambiguous. This CDR3 is built from 14 residues. Germline assignment: CDR1 MDHEN and CDR2 SYDVKM. The CDR3 here is CASSLFTDRNEQIF. In DNA, the CDR3 is TGTGCCAGCAGTTTATTCACGGACCGGAATGAGCAGATCTTC.

The chain recombines TRBV7-6 with TRBJ2-3; 11 nucleotides match TRBD2. V lost 4 bases to trimming and J lost 3 bases; unmatched junction nucleotides: 3. The germline V gene encodes CDR1 SGHVS and CDR2 FNYEAQ. The CDR3 sequence is 15 residues long. The CDR3 sequence: CASSSRLAGTDTQYF. The CDR3 nucleotides are TGTGCCAGCAGCTCCCGACTAGCGGGGACAGATACGCAGTATTTT.